This T cell receptor beta chain was identified during a study of blood T cells in healthy people across ages. CDR3 size: 17 residues. The V end lost 6 bases, the J end lost 3 bases, and 27 bases lay between the germline ends. The germline V gene encodes CDR1 SQVTM and CDR2 ANQGSEA. With each sample, at least 5 micrograms of total RNA were extracted. Sample-barcoded 5' priming and a J-beta primer mix drove a second PCR of about 7 to 11 cycles. TCRdb recomputed calls from the 5' RACE reads with MiXCR, one row per CDR3 protein. The sample shows over 1,200,000 distinct CDR3 sequences, around 55% of them seen only once.

Sequences were obtained from blood. V is TRBV29-1 and J is TRBJ2-7; D possibly corresponds to TRBD1 (6 bases). This receptor was taken from a man younger than 30 in good health. Here the CDR3 DNA reads TGCAGCGTCCTAGCTGAGGGATGGACAGATCATCACTACGAGCAGTACTTC. Translating gives CSVLAEGWTDHHYEQYF.